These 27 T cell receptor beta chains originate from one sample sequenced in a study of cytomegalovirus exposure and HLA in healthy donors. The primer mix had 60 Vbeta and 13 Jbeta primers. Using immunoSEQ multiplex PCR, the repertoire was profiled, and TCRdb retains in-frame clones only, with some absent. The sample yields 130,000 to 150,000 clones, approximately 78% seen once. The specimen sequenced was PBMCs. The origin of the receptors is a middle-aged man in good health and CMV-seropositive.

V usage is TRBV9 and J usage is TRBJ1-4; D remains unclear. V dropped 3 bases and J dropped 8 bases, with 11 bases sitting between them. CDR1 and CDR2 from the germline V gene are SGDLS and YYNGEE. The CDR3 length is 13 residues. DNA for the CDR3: TGTGCCAGCAGCGCCGCGACAATGGAAAAACTGTTTTTT. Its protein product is CASSAATMEKLFF.

CDR3 loop: CASSFLRAGATGELFF. CDR3 DNA sequence: TGTGCCAGCAGCTTTTTAAGAGCGGGAGCCACCGGGGAGCTGTTTTTT. The chain has TRBV5-4 and TRBJ2-2; TRBD2 agrees at 8 bases. Germline CDR1 reads SGHNT; CDR2 reads YYREEE (reference sequence). V gave up 2 bases and J gave up 4 bases; unmatched junction bases: 7. The CDR3 contains 16 residues.

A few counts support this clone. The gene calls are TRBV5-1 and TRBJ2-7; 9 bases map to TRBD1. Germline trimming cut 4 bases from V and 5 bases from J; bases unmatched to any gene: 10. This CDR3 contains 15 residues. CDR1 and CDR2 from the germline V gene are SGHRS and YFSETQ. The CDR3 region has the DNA TGCGCCAGCAGCCTGACCGGGACAGGGAATAACGAGCAGTACTTC. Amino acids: CASSLTGTGNNEQYF.

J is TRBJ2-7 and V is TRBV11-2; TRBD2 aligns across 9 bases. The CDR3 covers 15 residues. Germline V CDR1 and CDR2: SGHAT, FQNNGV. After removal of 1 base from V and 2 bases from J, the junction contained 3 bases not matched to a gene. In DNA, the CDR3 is TGTGCCAGCAGCTTAGCAGCGGGAGGCACCTACGAGCAGTACTTC. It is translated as CASSLAAGGTYEQYF.

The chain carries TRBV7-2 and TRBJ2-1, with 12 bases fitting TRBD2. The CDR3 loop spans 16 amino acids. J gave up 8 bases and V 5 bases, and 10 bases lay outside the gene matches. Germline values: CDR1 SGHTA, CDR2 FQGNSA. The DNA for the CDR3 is TGTGCCAGCAGCCCCCTAGCGGGAGGGCCACTTCATGAGCAGTTCTTC. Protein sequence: CASSPLAGGPLHEQFF.

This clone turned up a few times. The CDR3 DNA reads TGTGCCATCAGTGAATGGGACACCTCCTACGAGCAGTACTTC. It is translated as CAISEWDTSYEQYF. This sequence joins TRBV10-3 and TRBJ2-7, with a tentative D call TRBD1 (6 bases). Trimming shortened V by 3 bases and J by 0 bases, and 9 bases separated the two germline ends. The germline V gene encodes CDR1 ENHRY and CDR2 SYGVKD. The CDR3 consists of 14 residues.

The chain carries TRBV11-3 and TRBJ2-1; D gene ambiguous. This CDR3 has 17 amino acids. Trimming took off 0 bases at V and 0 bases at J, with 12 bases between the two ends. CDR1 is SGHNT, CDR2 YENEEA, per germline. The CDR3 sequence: CASSLDRSASSYNEQFF. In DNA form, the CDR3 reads TGTGCCAGCAGCTTAGATCGCAGCGCGAGCTCCTACAATGAGCAGTTCTTC.

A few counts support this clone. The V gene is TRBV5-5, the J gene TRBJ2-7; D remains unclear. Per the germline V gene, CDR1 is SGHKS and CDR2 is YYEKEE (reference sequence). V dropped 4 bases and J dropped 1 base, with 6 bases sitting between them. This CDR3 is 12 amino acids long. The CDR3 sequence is CASSPFSYEQYF. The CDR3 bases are TGTGCCAGCAGCCCGTTTTCCTACGAGCAGTACTTC.

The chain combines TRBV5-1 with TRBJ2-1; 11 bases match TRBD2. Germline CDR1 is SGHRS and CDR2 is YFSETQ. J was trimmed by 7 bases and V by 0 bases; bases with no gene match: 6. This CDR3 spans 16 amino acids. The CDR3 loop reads CASSLVIAGGLNEQFF. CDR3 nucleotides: TGCGCCAGCAGCTTGGTAATAGCGGGAGGGTTGAATGAGCAGTTCTTC.

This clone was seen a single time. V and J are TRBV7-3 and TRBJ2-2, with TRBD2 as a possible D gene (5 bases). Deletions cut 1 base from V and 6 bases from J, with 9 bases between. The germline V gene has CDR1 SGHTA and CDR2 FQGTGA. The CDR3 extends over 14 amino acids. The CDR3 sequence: CASSLNMGAGELFF. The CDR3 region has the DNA TGTGCCAGCAGCTTAAATATGGGAGCCGGGGAGCTGTTTTTT. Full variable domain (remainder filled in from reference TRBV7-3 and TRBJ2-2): GAGVSQTPSNKVTEKGKYVELRCDPISGHTALYWYRQSLGQGPEFLIYFQGTGAADDSGLPNDRFFAVRPEGSVSTLKIQRTERGDSAVYLCASSLNMGAGELFFGEGSRLTVL.

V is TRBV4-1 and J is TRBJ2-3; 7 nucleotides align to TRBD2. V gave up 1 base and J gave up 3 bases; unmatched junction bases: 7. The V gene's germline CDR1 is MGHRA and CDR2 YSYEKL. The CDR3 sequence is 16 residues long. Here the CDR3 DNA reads TGCGCCAGCAGCCAAGGGTCGCGGCGGGAGACAGATACGCAGTATTTT. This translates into CASSQGSRRETDTQYF.

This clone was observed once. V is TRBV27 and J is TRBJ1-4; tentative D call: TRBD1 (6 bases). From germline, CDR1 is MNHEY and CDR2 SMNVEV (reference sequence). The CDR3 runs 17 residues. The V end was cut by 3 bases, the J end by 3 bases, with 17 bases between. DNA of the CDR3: TGTGCCAGCAGTTTCAGGATTAGGGGACACGCTAATGAAAAACTGTTTTTT. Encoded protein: CASSFRIRGHANEKLFF.

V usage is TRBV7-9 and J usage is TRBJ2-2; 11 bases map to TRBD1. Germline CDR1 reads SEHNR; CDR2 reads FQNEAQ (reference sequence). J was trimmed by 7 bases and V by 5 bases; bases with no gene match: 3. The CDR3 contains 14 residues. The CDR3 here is CASSRTGGGGELFF. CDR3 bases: TGTGCCAGCAGCAGGACAGGGGGCGGCGGGGAGCTGTTTTTT.

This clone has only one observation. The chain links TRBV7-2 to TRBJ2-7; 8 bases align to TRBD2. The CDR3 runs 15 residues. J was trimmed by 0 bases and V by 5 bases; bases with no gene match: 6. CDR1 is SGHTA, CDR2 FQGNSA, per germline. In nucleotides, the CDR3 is TGTGCCAGCAGCAGGATGACTAGCGTCTCCTACGAGCAGTACTTC. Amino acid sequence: CASSRMTSVSYEQYF.

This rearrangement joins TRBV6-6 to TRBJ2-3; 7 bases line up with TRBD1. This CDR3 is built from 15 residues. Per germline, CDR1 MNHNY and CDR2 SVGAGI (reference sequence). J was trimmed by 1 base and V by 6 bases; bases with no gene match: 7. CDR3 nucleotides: TGTGCCAGCAGAACAGGGGATGGAGGCACAGATACGCAGTATTTT. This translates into CASRTGDGGTDTQYF.

CDR3 nucleotides: TGTGCCAGCAGCCCCGGGGGGACAGGGGCATCCTACGAGCAGTACTTC. This sequence encodes CASSPGGTGASYEQYF. V and J are TRBV6-6 and TRBJ2-7; 10 bases fit TRBD1. The length of the CDR3 is 16 residues. CDR1 MNHNY and CDR2 SVGAGI come from the germline V gene (reference sequence). V trimming: 6 bases; J trimming: 1 base; junction bases outside the gene matches: 9.

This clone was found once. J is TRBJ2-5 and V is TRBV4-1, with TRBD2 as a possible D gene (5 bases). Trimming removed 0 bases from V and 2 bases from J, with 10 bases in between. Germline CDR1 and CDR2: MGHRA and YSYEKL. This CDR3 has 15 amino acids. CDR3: CASSQDWRAQETQYF. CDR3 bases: TGCGCCAGCAGCCAAGATTGGCGGGCGCAAGAGACCCAGTACTTC.

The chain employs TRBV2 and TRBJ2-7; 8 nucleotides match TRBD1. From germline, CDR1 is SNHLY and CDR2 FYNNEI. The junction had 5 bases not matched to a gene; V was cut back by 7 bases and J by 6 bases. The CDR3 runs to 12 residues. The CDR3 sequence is CASKKTGVEQYF. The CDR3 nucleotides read TGTGCCAGCAAAAAGACAGGGGTCGAGCAGTACTTC.

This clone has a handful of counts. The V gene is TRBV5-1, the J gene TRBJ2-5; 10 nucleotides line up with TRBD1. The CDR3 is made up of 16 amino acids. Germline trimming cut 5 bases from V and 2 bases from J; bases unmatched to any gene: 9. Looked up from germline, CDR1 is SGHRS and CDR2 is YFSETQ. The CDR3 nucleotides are TGCGCCAGCAGGATTTCCGGGACAGGGGAACAAGAGACCCAGTACTTC. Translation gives CASRISGTGEQETQYF.

The CDR3 spells CASSLATARTNEKLFF. Written as DNA, the CDR3 is TGTGCCAGCAGCTTAGCGACGGCCAGGACTAATGAAAAACTGTTTTTT. J is TRBJ1-4 and V is TRBV7-9; D is undetermined. V lost 0 bases, J lost 2 bases, and 10 bases lay in between. The germline V gene encodes CDR1 SEHNR and CDR2 FQNEAQ (reference sequence). CDR3 length: 16 residues. The entire variable domain, with the rest obtained from reference TRBV7-9 and TRBJ1-4, is as follows: DTGVSQNPRHKITKRGQNVTFRCDPISEHNRLYWYRQTLGQGPEFLTYFQNEAQLEKSRLLSDRFSAERPKGSFSTLEIQRTEQGDSAMYLCASSLATARTNEKLFFGSGTQLSVL.

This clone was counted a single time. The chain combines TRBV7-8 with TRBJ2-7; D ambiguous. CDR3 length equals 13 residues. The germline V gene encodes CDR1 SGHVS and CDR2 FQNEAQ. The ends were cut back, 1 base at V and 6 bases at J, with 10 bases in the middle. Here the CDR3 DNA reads TGTGCCAGCAGCTTAGGGCAGAATGCCGAGCAGTACTTC. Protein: CASSLGQNAEQYF.

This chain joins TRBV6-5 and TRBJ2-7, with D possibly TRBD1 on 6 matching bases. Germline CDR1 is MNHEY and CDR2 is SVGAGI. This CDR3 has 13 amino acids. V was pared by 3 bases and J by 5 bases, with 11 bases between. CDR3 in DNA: TGTGCCAGCAGTTATACAGGGACCAACGAGCAGTACTTC. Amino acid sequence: CASSYTGTNEQYF.

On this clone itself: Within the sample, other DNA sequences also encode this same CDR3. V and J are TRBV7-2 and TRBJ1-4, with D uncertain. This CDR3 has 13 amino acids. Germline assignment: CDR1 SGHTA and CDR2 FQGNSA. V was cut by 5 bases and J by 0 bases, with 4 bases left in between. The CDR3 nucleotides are TGTGCCAGCAGCAGAGCAACTAATGAAAAACTGTTTTTT. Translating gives CASSRATNEKLFF. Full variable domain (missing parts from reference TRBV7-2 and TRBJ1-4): GAGVSQSPSNKVTEKGKDVELRCDPISGHTALYWYRQSLGQGLEFLIYFQGNSAPDKSGLPSDRFSAERTGGSVSTLTIQRTQQEDSAVYLCASSRATNEKLFFGSGTQLSVL.

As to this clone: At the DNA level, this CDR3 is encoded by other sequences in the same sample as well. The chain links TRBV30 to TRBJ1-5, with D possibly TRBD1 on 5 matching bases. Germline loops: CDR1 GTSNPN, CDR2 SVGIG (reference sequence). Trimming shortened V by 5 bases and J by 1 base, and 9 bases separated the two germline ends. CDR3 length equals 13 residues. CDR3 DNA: TGTGCCTGGGGCCGGGGGAGCAATCAGCCCCAGCATTTT. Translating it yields CAWGRGSNQPQHF.

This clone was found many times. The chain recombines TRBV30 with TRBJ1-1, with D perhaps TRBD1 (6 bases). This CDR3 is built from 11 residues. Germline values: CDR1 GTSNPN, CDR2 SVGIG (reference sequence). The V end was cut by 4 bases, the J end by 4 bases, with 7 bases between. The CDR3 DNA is TGTGCCTGGAAAGGGGGCACTGAAGCTTTCTTT. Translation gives CAWKGGTEAFF.

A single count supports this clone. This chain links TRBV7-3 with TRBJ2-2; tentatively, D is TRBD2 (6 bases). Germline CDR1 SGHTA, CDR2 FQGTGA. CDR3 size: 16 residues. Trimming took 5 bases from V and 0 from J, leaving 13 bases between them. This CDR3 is CASSPRGLPNTGELFF. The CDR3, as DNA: TGTGCCAGCAGCCCACGGGGACTTCCGAACACCGGGGAGCTGTTTTTT.

This chain's CDR3 is CSVLSDLRQAGYGYTF. In DNA form, the CDR3 reads TGCAGCGTCCTCTCAGACCTAAGACAGGCAGGTTATGGCTACACCTTC. The chain is built from TRBV29-1 and TRBJ1-2; weak D call: TRBD1 (6 bases). Looked up from germline, CDR1 is SQVTM and CDR2 is ANQGSEA. V was pared by 6 bases and J by 5 bases, with 25 bases between. The CDR3 is made up of 16 amino acids.